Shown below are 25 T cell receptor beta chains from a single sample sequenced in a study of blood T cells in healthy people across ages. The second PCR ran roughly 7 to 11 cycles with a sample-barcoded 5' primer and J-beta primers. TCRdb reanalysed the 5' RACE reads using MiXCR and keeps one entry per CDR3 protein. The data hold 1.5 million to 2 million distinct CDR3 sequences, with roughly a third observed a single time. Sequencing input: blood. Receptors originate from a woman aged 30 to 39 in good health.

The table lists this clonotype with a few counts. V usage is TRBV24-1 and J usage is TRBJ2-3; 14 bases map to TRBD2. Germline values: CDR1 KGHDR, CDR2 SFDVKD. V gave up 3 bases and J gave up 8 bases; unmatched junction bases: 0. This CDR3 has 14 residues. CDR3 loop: CATSDGLAGGTQYF. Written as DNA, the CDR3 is TGTGCCACCAGTGATGGACTAGCGGGAGGTACGCAGTATTTT.

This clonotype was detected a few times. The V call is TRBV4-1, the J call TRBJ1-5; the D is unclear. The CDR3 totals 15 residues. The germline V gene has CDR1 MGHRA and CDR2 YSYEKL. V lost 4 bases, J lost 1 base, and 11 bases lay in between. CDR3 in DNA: TGCGCCAGCAGCCTCAAGGATAACAGCAATCAGCCCCAGCATTTT. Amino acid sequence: CASSLKDNSNQPQHF.

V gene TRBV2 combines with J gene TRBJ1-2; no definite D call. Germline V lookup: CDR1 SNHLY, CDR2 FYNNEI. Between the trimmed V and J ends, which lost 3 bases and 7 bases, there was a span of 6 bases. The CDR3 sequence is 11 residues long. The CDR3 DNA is TGTGCCAGCAGTGACGTCGGTGGCTACACCTTC. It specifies CASSDVGGYTF.

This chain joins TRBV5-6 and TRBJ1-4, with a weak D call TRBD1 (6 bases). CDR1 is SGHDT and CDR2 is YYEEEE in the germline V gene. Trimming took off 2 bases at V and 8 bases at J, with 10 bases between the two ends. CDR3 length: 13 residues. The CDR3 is CASSFGQNEKLFF. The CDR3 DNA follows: TGTGCCAGCAGCTTCGGACAGAACGAAAAACTGTTTTTT.

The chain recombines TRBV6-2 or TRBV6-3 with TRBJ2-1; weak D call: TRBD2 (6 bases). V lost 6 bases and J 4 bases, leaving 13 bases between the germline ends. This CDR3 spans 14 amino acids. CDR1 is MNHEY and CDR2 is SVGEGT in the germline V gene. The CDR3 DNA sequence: TGTGCCAGCAGGGGGGACTGGGATTACAATGAGCAGTTCTTC. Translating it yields CASRGDWDYNEQFF.

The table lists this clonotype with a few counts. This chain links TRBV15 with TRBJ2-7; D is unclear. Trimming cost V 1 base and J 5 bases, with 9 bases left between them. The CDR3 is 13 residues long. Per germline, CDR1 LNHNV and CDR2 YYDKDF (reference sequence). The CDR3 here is CATSRGSKDEQYF. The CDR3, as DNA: TGTGCCACCAGCAGAGGCAGCAAAGACGAGCAGTACTTC.

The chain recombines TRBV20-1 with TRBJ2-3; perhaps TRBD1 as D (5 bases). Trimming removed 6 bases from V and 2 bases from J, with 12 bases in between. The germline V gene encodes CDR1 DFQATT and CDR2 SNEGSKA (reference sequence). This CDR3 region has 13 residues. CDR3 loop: CSAPSDNTDTQYF. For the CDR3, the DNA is TGCAGTGCCCCATCGGACAACACAGATACGCAGTATTTT.

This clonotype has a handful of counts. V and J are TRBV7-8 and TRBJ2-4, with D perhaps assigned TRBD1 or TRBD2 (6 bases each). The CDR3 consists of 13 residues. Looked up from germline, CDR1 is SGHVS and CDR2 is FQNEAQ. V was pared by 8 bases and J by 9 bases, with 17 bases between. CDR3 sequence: CASRVGGIGIQYF. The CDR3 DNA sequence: TGTGCCAGCCGGGTAGGGGGGATTGGCATTCAGTACTTC.

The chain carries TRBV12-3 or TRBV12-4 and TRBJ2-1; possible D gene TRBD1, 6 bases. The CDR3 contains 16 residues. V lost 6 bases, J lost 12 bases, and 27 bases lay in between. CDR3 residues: CASSQGNSVQFAGQFF. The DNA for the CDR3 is TGTGCCAGCAGCCAGGGGAACAGCGTGCAATTTGCTGGGCAGTTCTTC.

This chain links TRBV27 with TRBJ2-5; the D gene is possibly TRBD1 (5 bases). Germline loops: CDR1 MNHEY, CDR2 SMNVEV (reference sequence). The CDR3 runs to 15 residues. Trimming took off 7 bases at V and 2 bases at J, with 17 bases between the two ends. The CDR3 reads CASKVAEKGQETQYF. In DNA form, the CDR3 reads TGTGCCAGCAAAGTGGCGGAGAAGGGGCAAGAGACCCAGTACTTC.

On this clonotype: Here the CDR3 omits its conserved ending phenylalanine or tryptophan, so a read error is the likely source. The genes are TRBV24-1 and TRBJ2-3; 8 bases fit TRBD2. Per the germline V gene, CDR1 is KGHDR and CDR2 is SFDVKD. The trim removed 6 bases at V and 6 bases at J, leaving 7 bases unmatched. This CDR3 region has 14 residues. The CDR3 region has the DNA TGTGCCACCAGTCCGGCGGGGGGAGCGGATACGCAGTATTTG. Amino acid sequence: CATSPAGGADTQYL.

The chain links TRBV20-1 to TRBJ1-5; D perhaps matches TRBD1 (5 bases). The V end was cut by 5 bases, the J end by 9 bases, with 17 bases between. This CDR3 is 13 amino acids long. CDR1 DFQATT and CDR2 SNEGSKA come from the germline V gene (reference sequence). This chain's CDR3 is CSAPGGLNRPQHF. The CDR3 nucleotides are TGCAGTGCTCCCGGGGGACTTAACCGGCCCCAGCATTTT.

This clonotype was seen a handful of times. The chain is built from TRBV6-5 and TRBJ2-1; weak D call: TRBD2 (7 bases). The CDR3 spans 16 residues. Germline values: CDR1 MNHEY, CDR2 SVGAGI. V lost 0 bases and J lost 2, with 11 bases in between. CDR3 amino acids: CASSYSAGATYNEQFF. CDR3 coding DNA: TGTGCCAGCAGTTACTCGGCGGGGGCTACCTACAATGAGCAGTTCTTC.

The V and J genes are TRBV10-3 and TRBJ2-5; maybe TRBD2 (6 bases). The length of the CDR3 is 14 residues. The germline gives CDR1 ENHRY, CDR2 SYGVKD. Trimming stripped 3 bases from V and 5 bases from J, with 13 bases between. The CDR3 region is CAISDRLEGETQYF. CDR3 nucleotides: TGTGCCATCAGTGACCGACTAGAGGGCGAGACCCAGTACTTC.

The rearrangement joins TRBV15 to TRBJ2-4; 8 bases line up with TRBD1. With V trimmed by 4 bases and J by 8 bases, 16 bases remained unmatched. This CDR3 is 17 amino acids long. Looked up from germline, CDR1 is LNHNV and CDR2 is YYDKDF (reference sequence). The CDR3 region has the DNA TGTGCCACCAGCAACAGACTGGAAGGACAGGGACGGGACATTCAGTACTTC. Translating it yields CATSNRLEGQGRDIQYF.

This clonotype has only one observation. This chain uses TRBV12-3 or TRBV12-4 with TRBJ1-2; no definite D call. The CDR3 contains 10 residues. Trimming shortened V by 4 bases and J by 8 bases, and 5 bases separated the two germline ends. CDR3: CASSSLGYTF. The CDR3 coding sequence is TGTGCCAGCAGTTCGTTAGGCTACACCTTC.

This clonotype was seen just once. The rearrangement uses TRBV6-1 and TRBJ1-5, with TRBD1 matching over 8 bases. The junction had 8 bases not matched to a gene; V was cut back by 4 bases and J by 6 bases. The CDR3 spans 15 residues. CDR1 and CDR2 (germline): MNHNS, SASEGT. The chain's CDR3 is CASSGGTGGRQPQHF. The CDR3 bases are TGTGCCAGCAGTGGAGGAACAGGGGGTCGTCAGCCCCAGCATTTT.

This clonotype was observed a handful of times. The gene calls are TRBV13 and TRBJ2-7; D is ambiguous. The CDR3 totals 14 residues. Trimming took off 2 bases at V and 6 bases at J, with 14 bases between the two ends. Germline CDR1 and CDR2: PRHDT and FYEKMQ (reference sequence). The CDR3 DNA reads TGTGCCAGCAGCTTACAGCGCCGGGTGGGCGAGCAGTACTTC. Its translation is CASSLQRRVGEQYF.

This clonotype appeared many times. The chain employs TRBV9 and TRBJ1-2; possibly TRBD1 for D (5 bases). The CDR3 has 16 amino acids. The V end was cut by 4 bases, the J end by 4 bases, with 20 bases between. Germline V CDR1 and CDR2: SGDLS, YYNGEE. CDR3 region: CASSPAWGTLTYGYTF. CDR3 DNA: TGTGCCAGCAGCCCTGCCTGGGGGACTTTGACCTATGGCTACACCTTC.

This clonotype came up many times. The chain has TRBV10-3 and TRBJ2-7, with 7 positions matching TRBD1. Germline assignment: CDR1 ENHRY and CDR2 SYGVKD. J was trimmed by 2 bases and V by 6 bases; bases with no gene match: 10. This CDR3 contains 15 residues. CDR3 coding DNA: TGTGCCATCAGCCCCCACCGGGACAGAGCCTACGAGCAGTACTTC. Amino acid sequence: CAISPHRDRAYEQYF.

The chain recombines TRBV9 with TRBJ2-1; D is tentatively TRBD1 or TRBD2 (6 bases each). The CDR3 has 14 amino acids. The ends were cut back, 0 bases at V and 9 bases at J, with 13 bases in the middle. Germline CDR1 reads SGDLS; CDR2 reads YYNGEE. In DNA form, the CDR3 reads TGTGCCAGCAGCGTAGAGGGGGGATGGGGTGAGCAGTTCTTC. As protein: CASSVEGGWGEQFF.

The CDR3 nucleotides read TGCGCCAGCACCCCTACGTCTCGGGACAGGACTTACGAGCAGTACTTC. This encodes CASTPTSRDRTYEQYF. The V call is TRBV5-1, the J call TRBJ2-7, with 8 nucleotides matching TRBD1. With 6 bases clipped from V and 4 bases from J, the junction kept 15 bases outside the gene matches. The germline V gene encodes CDR1 SGHRS and CDR2 YFSETQ. This CDR3 has 16 residues.

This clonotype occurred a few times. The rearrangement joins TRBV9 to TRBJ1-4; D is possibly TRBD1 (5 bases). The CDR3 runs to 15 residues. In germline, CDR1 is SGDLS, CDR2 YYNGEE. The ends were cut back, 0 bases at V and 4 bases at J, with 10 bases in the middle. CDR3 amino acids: CASSVVAGRNEKLFF. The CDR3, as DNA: TGTGCCAGCAGCGTAGTGGCAGGGCGTAATGAAAAACTGTTTTTT.

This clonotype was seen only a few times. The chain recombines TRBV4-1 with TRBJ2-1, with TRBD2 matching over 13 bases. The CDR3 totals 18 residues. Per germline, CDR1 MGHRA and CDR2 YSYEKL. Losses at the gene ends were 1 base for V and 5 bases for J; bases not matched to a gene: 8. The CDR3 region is CASSQAGLAGIVHNEQFF. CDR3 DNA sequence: TGCGCCAGCAGCCAAGCGGGACTAGCGGGGATAGTCCACAATGAGCAGTTCTTC.

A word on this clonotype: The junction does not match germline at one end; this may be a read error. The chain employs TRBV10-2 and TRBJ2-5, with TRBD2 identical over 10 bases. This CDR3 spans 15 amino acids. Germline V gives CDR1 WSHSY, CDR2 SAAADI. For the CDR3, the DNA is TGCGCCGGCAGAAGACTAGCGGGCCACTCCGAGACCCAGTACTTC. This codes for CAGRRLAGHSETQYF.